This T cell receptor beta chain is from a study of T cell responses to AZD1222 COVID-19 vaccine. General study points: Spike-specific TCRs gained breadth and depth after people received two AZD1222 doses. Clonal diversity may have been underestimated in mostly white British donors. Only six AZD1222 recipients tested seropositive at baseline.

On this clone: Its matching antigen is unknown.

The CDR3 runs to 15 residues. V shed 9 bases and J shed 0 bases, with 17 bases lying between them. CDR1 is LNHDA, CDR2 SQIVND, per germline (reference sequence). Libraries were prepared by immunoSEQ multiplex PCR; TCRdb keeps only in-frame clonotypes and omits some of them. The sample records fewer than 110,000 clones, 92% being singletons. The rearrangement uses TRBV19 and TRBJ1-1; D is uncertain. Sequenced material: peripheral blood, taken 28 days after the second AZD1222 dose. This sequence originates from an adult who received the AZD1222 COVID-19 vaccine. In DNA form, the CDR3 reads TGTGCCAGCGGCCTCGGGTCAGGCATGAACACTGAAGCTTTCTTT. Amino acids: CASGLGSGMNTEAFF.